A selection of T cell receptor beta chains follows, all from one sample in a study of blood T cell repertoires in COVID-19. Only in-frame clones appear in the TCRdb table, and some are missing; sequencing was by immunoSEQ multiplex PCR. Here the sample spans approximately 340,000 clones, roughly 89% being singletons. The sequenced sample consisted of peripheral blood. The receptors shown here come from a man aged 30 to 39 with COVID-19, enrolled during active disease. Each CDR3 is given with its conserved first and last residue. A D gene is named only where the DNA matches it firmly. Not all rows give a size; the values are once, few, many and, for expanded clones, a class.

j_call,cdr3_length,v_call,d_call,clone_size,cdr3_aa,cdr3_nt
TRBJ1-1,16,TRBV6-5,TRBD1,NA,CASSYSGQGARSEAFF,TGTGCCAGCAGTTACTCAGGACAGGGGGCGAGGTCTGAAGCTTTCTTT
TRBJ1-6,17,TRBV6-1,NA,NA,CASSELPGLSYNSPLHF,TGTGCCAGCAGTGAACTCCCAGGGCTCTCCTATAATTCACCCCTCCACTTT
TRBJ2-2,13,TRBV9,NA,NA,CASSVAGTGELFF,TGTGCCAGCAGCGTAGCGGGGACCGGGGAGCTGTTTTTT
TRBJ2-1,17,TRBV27,TRBD2,NA,CASSLSVTSGGFNEQFF,TGTGCCAGCAGTTTATCGGTAACTAGCGGGGGTTTCAATGAGCAGTTCTTC
TRBJ2-2,16,TRBV5-1,NA,NA,CASSFSQGLNTGELFF,TGCGCCAGCAGCTTCTCGCAGGGCCTGAACACCGGGGAGCTGTTTTTT
TRBJ2-2,15,TRBV5-1,TRBD2,NA,CASSSGRGGTGELFF,TGCGCCAGCAGCTCCGGACGGGGGGGAACCGGGGAGCTGTTTTTT
TRBJ2-6,17,TRBV4-2,NA,NA,CASSQERRQSGANVLTF,TGTGCCAGCAGCCAAGAGAGGCGGCAATCAGGGGCCAACGTCCTGACTTTC
TRBJ1-2,15,TRBV9,TRBD1,few,CASSVGGQLNYGYTF,TGTGCCAGCAGCGTTGGGGGACAGTTAAACTATGGCTACACCTTC
TRBJ2-3,15,TRBV7-2,TRBD2,NA,CASTLLAGYTDTQYF,TGTGCCAGCACCTTACTAGCGGGTTACACAGATACGCAGTATTTT
TRBJ2-1,14,TRBV7-3,TRBD1,NA,CASSQHQQGNEQFF,TGTGCCAGCAGCCAACATCAACAGGGGAATGAGCAGTTCTTC
TRBJ2-3,11,TRBV20-1,NA,NA,CSARRGDTQYF,TGCAGTGCTAGGAGGGGGGATACGCAGTATTTT
TRBJ1-4,15,TRBV11-2,NA,NA,CASSLVPSLSEKLFF,TGTGCCAGCAGCTTAGTTCCGTCCCTTAGTGAAAAACTGTTTTTT
TRBJ1-4,17,TRBV12-5,TRBD1,NA,CASGFRGQGPEDEKLFF,TGTGCTAGTGGTTTCCGGGGACAGGGCCCGGAGGATGAAAAACTGTTTTTT
TRBJ1-1,16,TRBV9,TRBD1,NA,CASSVSRDRGNTEAFF,TGTGCCAGCAGCGTTTCTCGGGACAGGGGGAACACTGAAGCTTTCTTT
TRBJ1-5,15,TRBV2,TRBD1,few,CASTEGDSRLPPQHF,TGTGCCAGCACCGAGGGGGACAGCCGCCTTCCGCCCCAGCATTTT
TRBJ2-3,17,TRBV11-2,TRBD2,few,CASSLAALAGGTDTQYF,TGTGCCAGCAGCTTAGCCGCTCTAGCGGGGGGCACAGATACGCAGTATTTT
TRBJ2-1,17,TRBV4-3,NA,NA,CASSHLPQEGGDNEQFF,TGCGCCAGCAGCCACCTCCCCCAGGAGGGTGGAGACAATGAGCAGTTCTTC
TRBJ1-2,15,TRBV11-2,TRBD1,few,CASSPQGARNYGYTF,TGTGCCAGCAGCCCGCAGGGGGCGCGGAACTATGGCTACACCTTC
TRBJ1-2,15,TRBV30,TRBD1,NA,CAWTWDSQRNYGYTF,TGTGCCTGGACTTGGGACAGCCAAAGGAACTATGGCTACACCTTC
TRBJ2-3,14,TRBV30,TRBD2,NA,CAWRLAGAPHTQYF,TGTGCCTGGCGACTAGCGGGAGCACCACATACGCAGTATTTT
TRBJ1-2,14,TRBV2,NA,NA,CASSEQVANYGYTF,TGTGCCAGCAGCGAACAGGTAGCTAACTATGGCTACACCTTC
TRBJ1-2,13,TRBV6-6,NA,NA,CASSPGGDGGYTF,TGTGCCAGCAGCCCCGGAGGGGATGGGGGCTACACCTTC
TRBJ1-2,15,TRBV7-2,NA,NA,CASSFNPGLHYGYTF,TGTGCCAGCAGCTTTAACCCCGGACTGCACTATGGCTACACCTTC
TRBJ1-1,12,TRBV18,TRBD1,once,CASSPRQGEAFF,TGTGCCAGCTCACCCCGACAGGGAGAAGCTTTCTTT
TRBJ2-1,16,TRBV29-1,NA,NA,CSVERGDGASYNEQFF,TGCAGCGTTGAGCGAGGAGATGGGGCGAGCTACAATGAGCAGTTCTTC
TRBJ2-7,16,TRBV7-9,NA,NA,CASSPKGGRISYEQYF,TGTGCCAGCAGCCCTAAGGGAGGACGGATCTCCTACGAGCAGTACTTC
TRBJ2-5,14,TRBV4-2,TRBD1,NA,CASSQGQGAETQYF,TGTGCCAGCAGCCAAGGTCAGGGGGCGGAGACCCAGTACTTC
TRBJ1-2,15,TRBV7-8,TRBD1,NA,CASSPQGGALSGYTF,TGTGCCAGCAGCCCCCAGGGGGGAGCACTATCGGGCTACACCTTC
TRBJ1-2,14,TRBV7-3,NA,NA,CASSPMVGGGGYTF,TGTGCCAGCAGCCCGATGGTCGGGGGGGGTGGCTACACCTTC
TRBJ2-7,14,TRBV5-1,NA,NA,CASSPREYLGEQYF,TGCGCCAGCAGCCCACGGGAATACTTGGGGGAGCAGTACTTC
TRBJ1-6,15,TRBV13,TRBD1,NA,CASSLAGGRNSPLHF,TGTGCCAGCAGCTTAGCAGGGGGAAGAAATTCACCCCTCCACTTT
TRBJ2-3,15,TRBV6-2/TRBV6-3,NA,NA,CASSFRDITPDTQYF,TGTGCCAGCAGTTTCAGGGACATTACCCCAGATACGCAGTATTTT
TRBJ2-7,15,TRBV28,TRBD1,NA,CASSVPGQGTYEQYF,TGTGCCAGCAGTGTCCCGGGACAGGGCACCTACGAGCAGTACTTC
TRBJ2-2,13,TRBV24-1,TRBD1,once,CATRGQGPGELFF,TGTGCCACCAGGGGACAGGGTCCCGGGGAGCTGTTTTTT